One T cell receptor beta chain is described in this entry. This specimen belongs to a study of blood T cell repertoires in COVID-19. Measured with immunoSEQ multiplex PCR; TCRdb has only the in-frame clones, and not every one. This table has around 80,000 clones, over 75% appearing once. Between the trimmed V and J ends, which lost 7 bases and 0 bases, there was a span of 13 bases. The V gene's germline CDR1 is SNHLY and CDR2 FYNNEI. This CDR3 spans 15 amino acids. J is TRBJ1-5 and V is TRBV2, with a possible D match to TRBD1 (6 bases). This sequence originates from a man at least 80 years old with acute or convalescent COVID-19. What was sequenced was peripheral blood. The CDR3: CASTQQGTSNQPQHF. For the CDR3, the DNA is TGTGCCAGCACCCAACAGGGAACTAGCAATCAGCCCCAGCATTTT.